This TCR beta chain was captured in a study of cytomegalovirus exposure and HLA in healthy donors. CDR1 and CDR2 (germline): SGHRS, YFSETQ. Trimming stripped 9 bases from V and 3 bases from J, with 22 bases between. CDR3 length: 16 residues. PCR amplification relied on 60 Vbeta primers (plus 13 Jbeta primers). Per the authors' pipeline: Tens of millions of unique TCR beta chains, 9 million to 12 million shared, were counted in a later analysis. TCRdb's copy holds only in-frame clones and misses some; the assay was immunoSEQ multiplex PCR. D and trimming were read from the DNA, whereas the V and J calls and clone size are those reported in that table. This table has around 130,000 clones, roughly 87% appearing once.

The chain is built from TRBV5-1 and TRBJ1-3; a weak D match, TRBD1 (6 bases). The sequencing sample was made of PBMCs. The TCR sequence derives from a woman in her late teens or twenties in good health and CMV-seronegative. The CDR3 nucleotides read TGCGCCACCTCGCTACAGGGTTCGACAGGTGGAAACACCATATATTTT. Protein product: CATSLQGSTGGNTIYF.